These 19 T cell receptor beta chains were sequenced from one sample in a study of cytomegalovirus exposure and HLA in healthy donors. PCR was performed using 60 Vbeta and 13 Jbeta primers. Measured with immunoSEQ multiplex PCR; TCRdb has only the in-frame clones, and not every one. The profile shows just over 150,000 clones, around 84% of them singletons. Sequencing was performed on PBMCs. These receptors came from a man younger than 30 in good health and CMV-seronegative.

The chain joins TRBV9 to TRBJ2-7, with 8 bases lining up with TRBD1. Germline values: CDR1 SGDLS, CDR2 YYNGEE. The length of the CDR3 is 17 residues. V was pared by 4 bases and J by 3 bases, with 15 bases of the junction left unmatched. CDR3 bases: TGTGCCAGCAGCCCCGCCATAGGGACAGGCGACGTCTACGAGCAGTACTTC. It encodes CASSPAIGTGDVYEQYF.

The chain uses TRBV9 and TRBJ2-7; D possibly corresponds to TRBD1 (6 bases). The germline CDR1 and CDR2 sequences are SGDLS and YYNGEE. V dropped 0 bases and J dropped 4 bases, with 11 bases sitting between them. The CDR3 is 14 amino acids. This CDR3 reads CASSVAFQGYEQYF. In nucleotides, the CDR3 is TGTGCCAGCAGCGTAGCGTTCCAGGGGTACGAGCAGTACTTC.

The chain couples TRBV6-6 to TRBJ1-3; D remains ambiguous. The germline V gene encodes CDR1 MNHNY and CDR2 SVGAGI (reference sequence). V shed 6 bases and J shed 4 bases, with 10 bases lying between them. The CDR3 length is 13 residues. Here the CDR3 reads CASSLEVGNTIYF. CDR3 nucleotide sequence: TGTGCCAGCAGCCTCGAGGTGGGAAACACCATATATTTT.

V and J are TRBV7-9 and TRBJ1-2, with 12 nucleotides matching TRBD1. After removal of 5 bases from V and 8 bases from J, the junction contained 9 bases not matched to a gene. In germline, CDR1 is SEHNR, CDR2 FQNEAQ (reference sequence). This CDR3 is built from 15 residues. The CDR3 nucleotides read TGTGCCAGCAGCCGCCGGGACAGGGGGCCAGAGGGCTACACCTTC. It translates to CASSRRDRGPEGYTF.

As DNA, the CDR3 is TGTGCCAGCAGGAGAGAGGGAGGGGCGGATGAGCAGTTCTTC. It specifies CASRREGGADEQFF. The chain recombines TRBV21-1 with TRBJ2-1; the table gives TRBD2 as D, unverified against the DNA. TRBV21-1 is labeled a pseudogene. The CDR3 contains 14 residues.

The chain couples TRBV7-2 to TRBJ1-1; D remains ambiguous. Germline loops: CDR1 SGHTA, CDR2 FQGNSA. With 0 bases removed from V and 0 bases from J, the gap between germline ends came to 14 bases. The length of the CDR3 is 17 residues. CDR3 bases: TGTGCCAGCAGCTTAGCTCTCGGCAGGCCGGTGAACACTGAAGCTTTCTTT. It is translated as CASSLALGRPVNTEAFF.

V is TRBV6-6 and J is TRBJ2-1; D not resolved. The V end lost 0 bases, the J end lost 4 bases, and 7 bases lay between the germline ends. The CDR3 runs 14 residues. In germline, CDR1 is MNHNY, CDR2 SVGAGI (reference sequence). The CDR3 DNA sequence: TGTGCCAGCAGTTACTCCCAGCGATACAATGAGCAGTTCTTC. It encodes CASSYSQRYNEQFF.

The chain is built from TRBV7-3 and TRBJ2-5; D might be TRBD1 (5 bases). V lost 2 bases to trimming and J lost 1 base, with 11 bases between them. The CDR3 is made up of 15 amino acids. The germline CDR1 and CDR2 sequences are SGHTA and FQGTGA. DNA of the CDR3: TGTGCCAGCAGCTTATTGGGCCAGGGCCAAGAGACCCAGTACTTC. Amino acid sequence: CASSLLGQGQETQYF.

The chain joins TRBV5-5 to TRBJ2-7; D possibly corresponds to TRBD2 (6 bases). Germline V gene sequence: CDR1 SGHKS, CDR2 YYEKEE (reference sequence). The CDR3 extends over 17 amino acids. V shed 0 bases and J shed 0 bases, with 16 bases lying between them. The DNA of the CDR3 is TGTGCCAGCAGCTTGGCCCCTAGCGTCACGAGCTCCTACGAGCAGTACTTC. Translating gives CASSLAPSVTSSYEQYF.

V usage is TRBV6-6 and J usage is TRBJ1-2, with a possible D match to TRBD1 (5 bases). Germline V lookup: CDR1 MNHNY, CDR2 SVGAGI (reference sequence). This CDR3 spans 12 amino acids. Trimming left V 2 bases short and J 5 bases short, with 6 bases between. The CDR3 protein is CASSYPGYGYTF. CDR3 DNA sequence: TGTGCCAGCAGTTACCCAGGGTATGGCTACACCTTC.

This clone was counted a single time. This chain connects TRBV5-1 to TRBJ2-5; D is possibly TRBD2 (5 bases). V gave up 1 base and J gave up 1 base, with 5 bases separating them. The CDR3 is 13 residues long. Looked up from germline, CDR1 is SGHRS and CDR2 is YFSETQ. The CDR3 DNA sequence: TGCGCCAGCAGCTTGAGCGGCCAAGAGACCCAGTACTTC. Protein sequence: CASSLSGQETQYF.

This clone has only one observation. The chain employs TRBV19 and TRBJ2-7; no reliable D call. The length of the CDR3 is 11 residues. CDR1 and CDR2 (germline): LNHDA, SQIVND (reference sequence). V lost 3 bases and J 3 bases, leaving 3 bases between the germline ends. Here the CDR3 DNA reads TGTGCCAGTAGTATCGGCTACGAGCAGTACTTC. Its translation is CASSIGYEQYF.

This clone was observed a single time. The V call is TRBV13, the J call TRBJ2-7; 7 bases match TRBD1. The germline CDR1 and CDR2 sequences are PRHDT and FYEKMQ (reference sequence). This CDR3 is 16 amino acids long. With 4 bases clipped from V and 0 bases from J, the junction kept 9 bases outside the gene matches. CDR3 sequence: CASSSTGVQYSYEQYF. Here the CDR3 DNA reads TGTGCCAGCAGCTCAACAGGGGTCCAGTACTCCTACGAGCAGTACTTC.

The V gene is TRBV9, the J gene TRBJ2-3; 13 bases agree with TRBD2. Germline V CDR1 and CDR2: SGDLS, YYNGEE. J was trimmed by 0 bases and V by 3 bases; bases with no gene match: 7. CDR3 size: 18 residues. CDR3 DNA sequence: TGTGCCAGCAGCGCCCGCCGGACTAGCGGGAGAAGCACAGATACGCAGTATTTT. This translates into CASSARRTSGRSTDTQYF.

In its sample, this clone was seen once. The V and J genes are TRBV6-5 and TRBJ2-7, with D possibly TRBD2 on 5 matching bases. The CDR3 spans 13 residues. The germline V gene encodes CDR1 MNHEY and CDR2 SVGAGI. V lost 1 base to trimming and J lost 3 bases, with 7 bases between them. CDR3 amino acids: CASSYYRGYEQYF. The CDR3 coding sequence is TGTGCCAGCAGTTACTATCGGGGCTACGAGCAGTACTTC.

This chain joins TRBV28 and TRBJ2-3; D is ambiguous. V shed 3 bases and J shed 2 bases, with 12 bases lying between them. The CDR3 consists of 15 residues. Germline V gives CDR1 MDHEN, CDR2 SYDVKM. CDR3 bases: TGTGCCAGCAGTTTCCTTAGCCTCTCCACAGATACGCAGTATTTT. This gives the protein CASSFLSLSTDTQYF.

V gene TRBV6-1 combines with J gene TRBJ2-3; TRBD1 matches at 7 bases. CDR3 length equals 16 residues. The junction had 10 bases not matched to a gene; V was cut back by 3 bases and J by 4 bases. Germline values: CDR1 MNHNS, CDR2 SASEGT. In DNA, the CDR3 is TGTGCCAGCAGTGACGCTAAAGACAGGGTCGCAGATACGCAGTATTTT. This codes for CASSDAKDRVADTQYF.

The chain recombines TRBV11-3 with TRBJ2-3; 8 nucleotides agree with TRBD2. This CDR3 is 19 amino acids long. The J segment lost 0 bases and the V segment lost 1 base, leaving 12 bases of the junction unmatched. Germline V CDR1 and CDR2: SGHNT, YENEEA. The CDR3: CASSLGGSRTSPSTDTQYF. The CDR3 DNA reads TGTGCCAGCAGCTTAGGGGGGAGCCGGACTAGCCCGAGCACAGATACGCAGTATTTT.

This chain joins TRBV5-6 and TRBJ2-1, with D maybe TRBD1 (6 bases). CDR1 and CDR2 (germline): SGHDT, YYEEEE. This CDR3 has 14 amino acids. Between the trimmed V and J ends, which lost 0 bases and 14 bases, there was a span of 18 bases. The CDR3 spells CASSLVGSVGAEFF. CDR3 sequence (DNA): TGTGCCAGCAGCTTGGTGGGGAGCGTGGGGGCTGAGTTCTTC.